Presented here are 5 T cell receptor beta chains from one specimen sequenced in a study of shared clonotypes between healthy human individuals. Data came from immunoSEQ multiplex PCR; TCRdb stores just in-frame clones and leaves some out. The table records hundreds of thousands of clones, less than 96% of them present only once. The sample comprised naive CD4+ T cells sorted from blood. Subset reported: CD45RA+ positively selected. The receptors were gathered from a woman in her thirties in good health.

The rearrangement links TRBV5-8 to TRBJ2-3; D could derive from TRBD1 or TRBD2 (5 bases each). V lost 7 bases and J lost 2, with 17 bases in between. Looked up from germline, CDR1 is SGHTS and CDR2 is YDEGEE. CDR3 size: 15 residues. Here the CDR3 DNA reads TGTGCCAGCCAGCCGTCCGGGACCTCCACAGATACGCAGTATTTT. Encoded protein: CASQPSGTSTDTQYF.

This clone is a singleton in its sample. V usage is TRBV6-5 and J usage is TRBJ2-5, with a possible D match to TRBD2 (6 bases). V was pared by 6 bases and J by 2 bases, with 13 bases between. The CDR3 spans 14 residues. CDR1 and CDR2 from the germline V gene are MNHEY and SVGAGI. The CDR3 bases are TGTGCCAGCAGGAAAAGTGGGGGGCAAGAGACCCAGTACTTC. It yields the protein CASRKSGGQETQYF.

The rearrangement uses TRBV7-9 and TRBJ2-2; the match to TRBD1 covers 7 bases. CDR1 and CDR2 from the germline V gene are SEHNR and FQNEAQ (reference sequence). The length of the CDR3 is 17 residues. The ends lost 5 bases at V and 3 bases at J; junction bases unmatched: 12. CDR3 nucleotide sequence: TGTGCCAGCAGCCGGCTGACCGGGACAGACTACACCGGGGAGCTGTTTTTT. It encodes CASSRLTGTDYTGELFF.

The CDR3 region is CASSYGGGSYEQYF. CDR3 sequence (DNA): TGTGCCAGCAGTTACGGGGGGGGATCCTACGAGCAGTACTTC. The V and J genes are TRBV6-6 and TRBJ2-7; 7 positions agree with TRBD2. Trimming took 2 bases from V and 1 from J; bases not matched to a gene: 2. From germline, CDR1 is MNHNY and CDR2 SVGAGI (reference sequence). The length of the CDR3 is 14 residues.

This clone came up once. Written as DNA, the CDR3 is TGTGCCAGCAGCTTAAGTTTCGGCAATCAGCCCCAGCATTTT. This encodes CASSLSFGNQPQHF. This chain connects TRBV7-2 to TRBJ1-5; D gene uncertain. Germline CDR1 SGHTA, CDR2 FQGNSA. V gave up 2 bases and J gave up 2 bases, with 7 bases separating them. The CDR3 contains 14 residues.